This T cell receptor beta chain was sequenced during a study of blood T cell repertoires in COVID-19 (dated by TCRdb to 2018 to 2021). In the study overall: Collaborator samples came from the United States, Italy and Spain and covered acute and convalescent phases of COVID-19. The prospective study material was composed of cDNA or gDNA derived from T cells, B-cell-depleted T cells, or PBMCs. A de-identified subject ID, COVID-19 status, age in years and sex were almost always included in the sample metadata. A freely available public database, intended as a resource for researchers studying the immune response to SARS-CoV-2, is where the repertoires were released. Samples came from the ongoing ImmuneRACE study (first 160 participants) plus 1,254 subjects from 6 global collaborators. Where HLA class I and class II types were available, the types were taken from metadata supplied by the sample provider, not from assay-based typing. The dataset comprised deeply sampled blood TCRbeta repertoires from subjects exposed to, actively infected with, or recovered from COVID-19. Overall results and qualifications from the work: Clinical and demographic metadata were provided uncurated, with the amount varying by source and participant.

With regard to this clone: It lacks a known antigen. The sample holds no much larger clone one base away, and base qualities are not on file.

TCRbeta CDR3 regions were amplified from genomic DNA using the immunoSEQ Assay, a bias-controlled multiplex PCR. The study's own analysis went as follows. The number of nucleated cells in each sample was estimated from the amplification of reference gene primers within the assay. To quantify the absolute abundance of each unique TCRbeta CDR3 rearrangement, sequence reads were collapsed and filtered. For each sample, productive Simpson clonality was calculated as the square root of Simpson's diversity index across productive rearrangements. TCRdb carries this immuneACCESS record with in-frame sequences only. Its versions omit some clonotypes, under half of them owing to an unresolved V gene in the studies checked, with the rest unexplained. That table furnishes V, J and clone size, whereas the DNA furnished D and trimming. This sample holds roughly 400,000 clones; 70% to 90% were observed only once. In total, the top ten clones hold approximately 2% of the sample.

Participants in the prospective study were aged roughly 18 to 100 years, lived in about two dozen United States geographic areas, and enrolled through a virtual design. In the prospective study, cohorts were assigned on the basis of participant-reported clinical history obtained from a screening survey and a study questionnaire. Mobile phlebotomists in the prospective study collected whole blood, serum and a nasopharyngeal or oropharyngeal swab from every participant. Prospective study participants could optionally give additional blood draws and questionnaires over a roughly two-month period. Prospective study blood samples were shipped either frozen or at room temperature before DNA extraction. Germline trimming amounts to 3 bases on V and 14 bases on J, with 7 as the count of junction bases outside the gene matches. According to the germline V gene (reference sequence), CDR1 reads DFQATT and CDR2 reads SNEGSKA. From its cysteine to its phenylalanine, the CDR3 spans 11 amino acids. Only CDR3 DNA is held: 33 bases, read in frame from base 1.

The rearranged chain carries TRBV20-1 and TRBJ2-1; 7 central nucleotides agree with TRBD2. The clonotype comes from a woman between 35 and 50 years old with acute COVID-19. Sequencing was carried out using PBMCs or T cells enriched from blood (not recorded which). The CDR3 region: CSARRSRGEFF. DNA sequence: TGCAGTGCTAGGCGATCACGGGGGGAGTTCTTC.